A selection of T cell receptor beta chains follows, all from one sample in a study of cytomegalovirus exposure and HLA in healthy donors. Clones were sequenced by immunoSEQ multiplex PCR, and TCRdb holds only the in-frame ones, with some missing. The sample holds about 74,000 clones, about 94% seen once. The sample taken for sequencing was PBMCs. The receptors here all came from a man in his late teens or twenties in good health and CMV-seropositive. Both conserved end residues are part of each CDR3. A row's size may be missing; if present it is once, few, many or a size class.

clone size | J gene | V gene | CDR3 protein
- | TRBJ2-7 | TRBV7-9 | CASSPGTDSYEQYF
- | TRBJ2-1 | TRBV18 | CASSPRAAGVSDEQFF
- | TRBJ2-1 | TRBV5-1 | CASSLGTYSYNEQFF
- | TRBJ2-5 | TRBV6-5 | CASTGPGGRETQYF
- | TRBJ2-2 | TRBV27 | CASSLGLAANTGELFF
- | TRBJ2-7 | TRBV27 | CASSPLAGSSYEQYF
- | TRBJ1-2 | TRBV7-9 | CASSYGASNYGYTF
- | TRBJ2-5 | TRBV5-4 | CASSLAGVETQYF
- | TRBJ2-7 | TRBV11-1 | CASSSTSGRYEQYF
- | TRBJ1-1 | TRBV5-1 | CASSLAVTGNTEAFF
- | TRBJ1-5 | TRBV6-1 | CASSEARQGAEQPQHF
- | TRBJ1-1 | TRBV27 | CASSLTDLNTEAFF
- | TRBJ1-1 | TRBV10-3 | CAISLRDRFAEAFF
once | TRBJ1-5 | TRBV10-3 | CAISEDRGRQPQHF
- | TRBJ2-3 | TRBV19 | CASSILAGGRDTQYF
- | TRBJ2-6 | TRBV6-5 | CASSAGQGVANVLTF
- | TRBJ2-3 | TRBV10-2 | CASSDKLSTDTQYF
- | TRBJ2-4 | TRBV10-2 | CASSGGREPPINIQYF
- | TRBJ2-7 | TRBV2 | CASVPEILSYEQYF
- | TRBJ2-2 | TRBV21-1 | CASSKRGLRSVNVDTGELFF
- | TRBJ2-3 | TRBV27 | CASRPGTGGTDTQYF
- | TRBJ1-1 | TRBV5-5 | CASSFDRNTEAFF
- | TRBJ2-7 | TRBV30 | CAWSPPDVVASYEQYF
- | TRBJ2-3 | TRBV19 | CASSRDRTTDTQYF
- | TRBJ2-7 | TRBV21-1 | CASSKARSADLSYEQYF
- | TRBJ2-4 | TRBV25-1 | CASSDNVNIQYF
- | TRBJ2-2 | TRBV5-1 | CASRGSGSGEVEELFF
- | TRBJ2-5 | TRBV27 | CASSLRGGRWETQYF
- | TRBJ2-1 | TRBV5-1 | CASSLVGQGGDEQFF
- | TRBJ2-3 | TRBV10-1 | CASSDLAGDRNTQYF
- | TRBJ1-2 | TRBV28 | CASTPGTANYGYTF
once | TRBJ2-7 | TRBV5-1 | CASSPRSGGDYEQYF
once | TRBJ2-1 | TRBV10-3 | CAIRSGGMSSYNEQFF
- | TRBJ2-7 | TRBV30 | CAWSRTKLGQGIREQYF
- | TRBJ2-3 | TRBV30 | CAWRGLAGTDTQYF
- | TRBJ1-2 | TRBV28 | CASSSSGGEYYGYTF
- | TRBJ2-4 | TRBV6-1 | CASDDRDRGQNIQYF
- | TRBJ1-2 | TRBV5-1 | CASSQGTGDYGYTF
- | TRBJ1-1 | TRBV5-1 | CASSLYPRETEAFF
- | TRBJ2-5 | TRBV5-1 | CASTLAGVPNNQETQYF
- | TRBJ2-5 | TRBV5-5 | CASSHLGGRYQETQYF
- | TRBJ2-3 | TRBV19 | CASGVGVGTDTQYF
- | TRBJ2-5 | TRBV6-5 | CASRAGRQETQYF
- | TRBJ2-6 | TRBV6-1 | CASSGTSSGANVLTF
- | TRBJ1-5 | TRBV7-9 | CASSLTGGRPQHF
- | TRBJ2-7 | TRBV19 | CASSISGGLSYEQYF
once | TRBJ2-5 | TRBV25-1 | CASSVHSGDWETQYF
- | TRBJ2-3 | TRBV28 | CASSFPSTDTQYF
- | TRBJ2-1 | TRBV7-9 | CASSSGTSGRDEQFF